The 25 T cell receptor beta chains below all came from one sample that was sequenced in a study of blood T cell repertoires in COVID-19. Clones were read by immunoSEQ multiplex PCR, and TCRdb kept only the in-frame ones, dropping some. The repertoire holds around 160,000 clones, with approximately 80% as singletons. Sequencing was carried out using PBMCs or T cells enriched from blood (not recorded which). All receptors come from a man aged 50-59 years who had recovered from COVID-19.

This chain connects TRBV6-5 to TRBJ1-5; 7 nucleotides line up with TRBD1. From germline, CDR1 is MNHEY and CDR2 SVGAGI. Germline trimming cut 6 bases from V and 5 bases from J; bases unmatched to any gene: 10. This CDR3 contains 15 residues. This CDR3 reads CASSSTGVIDQPQHF. CDR3 bases: TGTGCCAGCAGCTCTACAGGGGTGATCGATCAGCCCCAGCATTTT.

This clone appeared a single time. The chain joins TRBV7-6 to TRBJ2-7; TRBD1 matches at 9 bases. Losses at the gene ends were 4 bases for V and 5 bases for J; bases not matched to a gene: 6. CDR1 and CDR2 (germline): SGHVS, FNYEAQ. This CDR3 spans 14 amino acids. DNA for the CDR3: TGTGCCAGCAGCTCCCCGGGACAGGGAGACGAGCAGTACTTC. Translation gives CASSSPGQGDEQYF.

The chain combines TRBV5-4 with TRBJ2-1; TRBD2 matches at 10 bases. With V trimmed by 4 bases and J by 4 bases, 5 bases remained unmatched. Looked up from germline, CDR1 is SGHNT and CDR2 is YYREEE (reference sequence). This CDR3 comprises 15 residues. CDR3 protein: CASSAGTSEYNEQFF. The CDR3 region has the DNA TGTGCCAGCAGCGCGGGGACTAGCGAGTACAATGAGCAGTTCTTC.

This clone was picked up a small number of times. This rearrangement joins TRBV10-1 to TRBJ2-1; TRBD2 is a possible D gene (6 bases). Germline V gene data show CDR1 as WNHNN and CDR2 as SYGVQD (reference sequence). Between the trimmed V and J ends, which lost 8 bases and 9 bases, there was a span of 17 bases. The CDR3 consists of 13 residues. The CDR3 DNA is TGCGCCAGCGGCGGGACTTTCGCCGGTGAGCAGTTCTTC. Translation gives CASGGTFAGEQFF.

This chain connects TRBV5-4 to TRBJ1-2, with D unresolved. Germline V CDR1 and CDR2: SGHNT, YYREEE (reference sequence). The CDR3 contains 15 residues. Trimming pared 0 bases from V and 3 bases from J, leaving 12 bases between. CDR3 protein: CASSLGQAVDYGYTF. As DNA, the CDR3 is TGTGCCAGCAGCTTGGGGCAGGCCGTGGACTATGGCTACACCTTC.

The rearrangement uses TRBV28 and TRBJ2-5, with 9 bases fitting TRBD1. Germline values: CDR1 MDHEN, CDR2 SYDVKM. The CDR3 is made up of 15 amino acids. After removal of 6 bases from V and 3 bases from J, the junction contained 8 bases not matched to a gene. This chain's CDR3 is CASRYSGTGKETQYF. The CDR3 nucleotides read TGTGCCAGCAGATATTCCGGGACAGGGAAAGAGACCCAGTACTTC. The full variable domain, its missing parts supplied by reference TRBV28 and TRBJ2-5, is DVKVTQSSRYLVKRTGEKVFLECVQDMDHENMFWYRQDPGLGLRLIYFSYDVKMKEKGDIPEGYSVSREKKERFSLILESASTNQTSMYLCASRYSGTGKETQYFGPGTRLLVL.

This chain connects TRBV7-3 to TRBJ1-6, with TRBD1 matching 8 bases. CDR3 length equals 14 residues. Per the germline V gene, CDR1 is SGHTA and CDR2 is FQGTGA. Losses at the gene ends were 5 bases for V and 9 bases for J; bases not matched to a gene: 6. In nucleotides, the CDR3 is TGTGCCAGCAGCCAGGACAGGGCGGGTTCACCCCTCCACTTT. It encodes CASSQDRAGSPLHF.

V is TRBV5-5 and J is TRBJ1-3; D not resolved. The CDR3 spans 13 residues. Germline loops: CDR1 SGHKS, CDR2 YYEKEE (reference sequence). The V and J ends lost 5 bases and 5 bases respectively, with 11 bases between them. The CDR3 loop is CASSYSERNTIYF. For the CDR3, the DNA is TGTGCCAGCAGTTACTCCGAAAGAAACACCATATATTTT.

The gene calls are TRBV4-2 and TRBJ2-7; 7 nucleotides match TRBD2. Germline V gene lookup returns CDR1 LGHNA and CDR2 YNFKEQ. V dropped 4 bases and J dropped 2; count of bases not matched to a gene: 5. The CDR3 has 14 amino acids. As DNA, the CDR3 is TGTGCCAGCAGCCTTCGGGGGGACCCCTACGAGCAGTACTTC. Residues: CASSLRGDPYEQYF.

V usage is TRBV28 and J usage is TRBJ2-1; TRBD2 agrees at 11 bases. The CDR3 covers 16 residues. Per the germline V gene, CDR1 is MDHEN and CDR2 is SYDVKM. Losses at the gene ends were 3 bases for V and 5 bases for J; bases not matched to a gene: 6. In DNA, the CDR3 is TGTGCCAGCAGTTTCCTCACTAGCGGGAGCAACAATGAGCAGTTCTTC. Protein: CASSFLTSGSNNEQFF.

This chain connects TRBV27 to TRBJ2-3; 7 nucleotides align to TRBD2. Germline lookup yields CDR1 MNHEY and CDR2 SMNVEV (reference sequence). The V and J ends lost 5 bases and 3 bases, in that order; junction bases with no gene match: 8. There are 15 residues in the CDR3. The CDR3, as DNA: TGTGCCAGCAGTCCAGGTGCGGGAGTGACAGATACGCAGTATTTT. Translated: CASSPGAGVTDTQYF.

The chain combines TRBV6-4 with TRBJ2-1; 8 nucleotides align to TRBD2. Germline V gene sequence: CDR1 MRHNA, CDR2 SNTAGT. The CDR3 spans 15 residues. Trimming at V came to 4 bases and at J to 6 bases, leaving 8 bases not matched to a gene. Here the CDR3 DNA reads TGTGCCAGCAGTGGAATAGCGGGAAATTCCAATGAGCAGTTCTTC. Translated, it gives CASSGIAGNSNEQFF.

V usage is TRBV10-3 and J usage is TRBJ2-7; no definite D call. The CDR3 has 12 residues. The germline V and J ends were trimmed by 2 bases and 3 bases, with 5 bases remaining between them. CDR1 ENHRY and CDR2 SYGVKD come from the germline V gene. The CDR3 region is CAISEESYEQYF. The CDR3 DNA follows: TGTGCCATCAGTGAGGAGAGCTACGAGCAGTACTTC.

This clone came up once. The J gene is TRBJ2-1, the V gene TRBV4-2; 9 bases match TRBD2. The junction had 16 bases not matched to a gene; V was cut back by 3 bases and J by 4 bases. The CDR3 totals 19 residues. Germline V gene lookup returns CDR1 LGHNA and CDR2 YNFKEQ. The DNA of the CDR3 is TGTGCCAGCAGCCAGGTTACCCCACTTAGCGGGAGTAGGTACAATGAGCAGTTCTTC. Protein product: CASSQVTPLSGSRYNEQFF.

The V call is TRBV3-1 (or the pseudogene TRBV3-2), the J call TRBJ1-2; D is unclear. V lost 0 bases, J lost 3 bases, and 8 bases lay in between. The CDR3 consists of 14 residues. Per the germline V gene, CDR1 is LGHDT and CDR2 is YNNKEL (reference sequence). The CDR3 region is CASSQDGQDYGYTF. As DNA, the CDR3 is TGTGCCAGCAGCCAAGATGGGCAGGACTATGGCTACACCTTC.

CDR3 residues: CASSRTGGSGTEAFF. The DNA for the CDR3 is TGTGCCAGCAGTAGGACAGGGGGTTCGGGCACTGAAGCTTTCTTT. V and J are TRBV11-2 and TRBJ1-1; 10 nucleotides line up with TRBD1. This CDR3 has 15 amino acids. V lost 6 bases and J lost 4; bases outside the gene matches: 8. The germline gives CDR1 SGHAT, CDR2 FQNNGV.

The chain links TRBV28 to TRBJ2-2, with 7 bases identical to TRBD1. V shed 6 bases and J 0 bases; nucleotides not matched to a gene: 7. The CDR3 is 16 amino acids. Germline CDR1 MDHEN, CDR2 SYDVKM. CDR3 nucleotides: TGTGCCAGCAGCCTTTACAGGGGCGCGAACACCGGGGAGCTGTTTTTT. This codes for CASSLYRGANTGELFF.

The chain carries TRBV10-2 and TRBJ2-2; D not certain. V was shortened by 4 bases and J by 4 bases, with 10 bases between the two germline ends. Germline-derived CDR1 and CDR2 are WSHSY and SAAADI. The CDR3 runs 14 residues. This CDR3 reads CASSALRSTGELFF. CDR3 nucleotides: TGCGCCAGCAGTGCCCTCAGAAGCACCGGGGAGCTGTTTTTT.

J is TRBJ1-4 and V is TRBV28, with 8 bases aligning to TRBD1. From germline, CDR1 is MDHEN and CDR2 SYDVKM. This CDR3 has 13 residues. J gave up 5 bases and V 6 bases, and 2 bases lay outside the gene matches. The CDR3 DNA reads as TGTGCCAGCAGACAGGGGGTGAATGAAAAACTGTTTTTT. It codes for CASRQGVNEKLFF.

J is TRBJ1-5 and V is TRBV6-6; D may be TRBD1 (5 bases). With 8 bases removed from V and 4 bases from J, the gap between germline ends came to 15 bases. CDR1 and CDR2 (germline): MNHNY, SVGAGI (reference sequence). The CDR3 loop spans 14 amino acids. The chain's CDR3 is CASASQGLNQPQHF. DNA for the CDR3: TGTGCCAGCGCGTCGCAGGGCCTGAATCAGCCCCAGCATTTT.

V is TRBV28 and J is TRBJ2-1; no definite D call. Germline CDR1 is MDHEN and CDR2 is SYDVKM. Trimming shortened V by 3 bases and J by 0 bases, and 6 bases separated the two germline ends. This CDR3 has 14 residues. CDR3 nucleotide sequence: TGTGCCAGCAGTTTTCGGTCCTCCTACAATGAGCAGTTCTTC. Protein sequence: CASSFRSSYNEQFF.

This clone has just a few counts. An end of the junction does not agree with germline; a read error may underlie this. This chain links TRBV30 with TRBJ1-6, with D hard to call. Germline CDR1 GTSNPN, CDR2 SVGIG (reference sequence). This CDR3 is 15 amino acids long. The CDR3 region is CAWSEADSHNSPLHF. The CDR3 DNA reads TGTGCCTGGAGTGAGGCGGACTCCCATAATTCACCCCTCCACTTT.

The genes are TRBV19 and TRBJ2-1; perhaps TRBD2 as D (5 bases). Per the germline V gene, CDR1 is LNHDA and CDR2 is SQIVND (reference sequence). CDR3 length: 15 residues. The V end lost 8 bases, the J end lost 0 bases, and 14 bases lay between the germline ends. CDR3 region: CASRLALSSYNEQFF. The CDR3 DNA is TGTGCCAGTCGCCTAGCCCTATCCTCCTACAATGAGCAGTTCTTC. Full variable domain (missing parts from reference TRBV19 and TRBJ2-1): DGGITQSPKYLFRKEGQNVTLSCEQNLNHDAMYWYRQDPGQGLRLIYYSQIVNDFQKGDIAEGYSVSREKKESFPLTVTSAQKNPTAFYLCASRLALSSYNEQFFGPGTRLTVL.

The genes are TRBV30 and TRBJ2-5; tentatively, D is TRBD2 (7 bases). The V gene's germline CDR1 is GTSNPN and CDR2 SVGIG (reference sequence). The V end lost 4 bases, the J end lost 5 bases, and 17 bases lay between the germline ends. This CDR3 is built from 14 residues. CDR3 nucleotide sequence: TGTGCCTGGACACGGCGCGGGGGCAGGGAGACCCAGTACTTC. Its protein is CAWTRRGGRETQYF.

The V gene is TRBV2, the J gene TRBJ1-5; D remains ambiguous. V lost 5 bases, J lost 4 bases, and 12 bases lay in between. The germline gives CDR1 SNHLY, CDR2 FYNNEI. This CDR3 has 14 residues. The CDR3 nucleotides are TGTGCCAGCAGTATGAGGCTACCTAATCAGCCCCAGCATTTT. Translating gives CASSMRLPNQPQHF.